This TCR beta chain was observed in a study of cytomegalovirus exposure and HLA in healthy donors. Study conclusions and caveats: According to reports, the classifier identified cytomegalovirus status with high specificity and sensitivity.

Of note for this clone: Its matching antigen is unknown.

The PCR ran on 60 Vbeta and 13 Jbeta primers. This table comes from immunoSEQ multiplex PCR, and its TCRdb copy is limited to in-frame clones, with some not included. The profile covers about 220,000 clones, with 82% appearing a single time and 5% to 6% taken by the ten largest. The V and J ends lost 5 bases and 0 bases respectively, with 7 bases between them. Germline lookup yields CDR1 MRHNA and CDR2 SNTAGT. CDR3 length: 13 residues. The rearrangement links TRBV6-4 to TRBJ1-1, with TRBD1 as a possible D gene (5 bases). The clonotype was recovered from a woman aged 40 to 49 in good health and CMV-seropositive. Sequenced material: PBMCs. In nucleotides, the CDR3 is TGTGCCAGCAGTCAGACAGTGAACACTGAAGCTTTCTTT. Protein product: CASSQTVNTEAFF.